Following are 22 T cell receptor beta chains from one sample sequenced in a study of blood T cell repertoires in COVID-19. Only in-frame clones appear in the TCRdb table, and some are missing; sequencing was by immunoSEQ multiplex PCR. This sample carries around 67,000 clones, 70% to 85% of them seen once, and the ten largest clones take roughly a sixth. Material: peripheral blood. Receptor source: a man of 80 years or more with active COVID-19.

The V gene is TRBV7-3, the J gene TRBJ2-1; 10 positions agree with TRBD1. This CDR3 region has 14 residues. After removal of 5 bases from V and 8 bases from J, the junction contained 6 bases not matched to a gene. The germline V gene encodes CDR1 SGHTA and CDR2 FQGTGA. In DNA, the CDR3 is TGTGCCAGCAGCGCGGGACAGGGGCAATATGAGCAGTTCTTC. This sequence encodes CASSAGQGQYEQFF.

The V and J genes are TRBV5-1 and TRBJ2-7; 11 nucleotides line up with TRBD2. The germline gives CDR1 SGHRS, CDR2 YFSETQ. The CDR3 extends over 15 amino acids. Trimming removed 2 bases from V and 6 bases from J; junction bases left unmatched: 7. Here the CDR3 reads CASSFLTSGKGEQYF. CDR3 nucleotides: TGCGCCAGCAGCTTTCTGACTAGCGGGAAGGGCGAGCAGTACTTC. Based on the CDR3 plus reference TRBV5-1 and TRBJ2-7, the full variable domain is KAGVTQTPRYLIKTRGQQVTLSCSPISGHRSVSWYQQTPGQGLQFLFEYFSETQRNKGNFPGRFSGRQFSNSRSEMNVSTLELGDSALYLCASSFLTSGKGEQYFGPGTRLTVT.

The rearrangement links TRBV3-1 (or the pseudogene TRBV3-2) to TRBJ2-1; 7 bases match TRBD2. V lost 4 bases and J lost 0; bases outside the gene matches: 12. Germline V gene sequence: CDR1 LGHDT, CDR2 YNNKEL (reference sequence). The CDR3 sequence is 18 residues long. The CDR3 sequence: CASSLPTGRGSSYNEQFF. CDR3 DNA: TGTGCCAGCAGCCTCCCCACCGGGCGGGGGAGCTCCTACAATGAGCAGTTCTTC.

This clone was recorded once. This rearrangement joins TRBV30 to TRBJ2-2; perhaps TRBD2 as D (7 bases). The CDR3 runs to 13 residues. The V end lost 5 bases, the J end lost 6 bases, and 13 bases lay between the germline ends. CDR1 is GTSNPN, CDR2 SVGIG, per germline (reference sequence). The CDR3 sequence is CAWGSGGAGELFF. In DNA, the CDR3 is TGTGCCTGGGGTTCGGGGGGCGCCGGGGAGCTGTTTTTT.

The rearrangement joins TRBV25-1 to TRBJ2-5; TRBD2 aligns across 10 bases. The germline gives CDR1 MGHDK, CDR2 SYGVNS. The CDR3 spans 16 residues. V lost 2 bases and J lost 2; bases outside the gene matches: 5. CDR3 sequence reads: CASSERLAGDQETQYF. The CDR3, as DNA: TGTGCCAGCAGTGAAAGGCTAGCGGGGGATCAAGAGACCCAGTACTTC.

The J gene is TRBJ2-7, the V gene TRBV7-9, with D possibly being TRBD2 (5 bases). V was clipped by 4 bases and J by 2 bases, with 9 bases between them. CDR3 length: 13 amino acids. The germline gives CDR1 SEHNR, CDR2 FQNEAQ (reference sequence). CDR3 bases: TGTGCCAGCAGCTCTACGCGGGCCTACGAGCAGTACTTC. Residues: CASSSTRAYEQYF.

The J gene is TRBJ1-5, the V gene TRBV18; tentatively, D is TRBD1 (5 bases). V dropped 1 base and J dropped 6 bases, with 10 bases sitting between them. Germline CDR1 and CDR2: KGHSH and LQKENI. The CDR3 totals 14 residues. CDR3 sequence reads: CASSPQDIGQPQHF. CDR3 sequence (DNA): TGTGCCAGCTCACCACAGGACATCGGTCAGCCCCAGCATTTT.

This chain connects TRBV28 to TRBJ2-6; TRBD2 might be the D (5 bases). CDR1 is MDHEN, CDR2 SYDVKM, per germline. This CDR3 has 20 residues. The V end was cut by 2 bases, the J end by 2 bases, with 22 bases between. CDR3 DNA: TGTGCCAGCAGTTTAGTAGGTTATAGCGCCCCTTTGGCTGGGGCCAACGTCCTGACTTTC. It specifies CASSLVGYSAPLAGANVLTF.

This clone is labeled medium-sized. V and J are TRBV28 and TRBJ2-7, with D possibly being TRBD2 (5 bases). This CDR3 has 15 amino acids. Germline V CDR1 and CDR2: MDHEN, SYDVKM. V lost 4 bases and J 3 bases, leaving 16 bases between the germline ends. The CDR3 loop reads CASSSSYRSVYEQYF. The CDR3 coding sequence is TGTGCCAGCAGTTCTAGCTATAGGTCTGTCTACGAGCAGTACTTC.

V gene TRBV5-8 combines with J gene TRBJ2-1, with D perhaps matching TRBD1 (6 bases). The V gene's germline CDR1 is SGHTS and CDR2 YDEGEE. This CDR3 is built from 14 residues. Trimming took off 0 bases at V and 7 bases at J, with 11 bases between the two ends. CDR3 region: CASSLGGQINEQFF. The CDR3 DNA is TGTGCCAGCAGCTTGGGGGGGCAGATAAATGAGCAGTTCTTC. Complete variable domain (other parts from reference TRBV5-8 and TRBJ2-1): EAGVTQSPTHLIKTRGQQATLRCSPISGHTSVYWYQQALGLGLQFLLWYDEGEERNRGNFPPRFSGRQFPNYSSELNVNALELEDSALYLCASSLGGQINEQFFGPGTRLTVL.

The rearrangement uses TRBV4-1 and TRBJ1-5; 9 bases map to TRBD1. With 4 bases clipped from V and 5 bases from J, the junction kept 9 bases outside the gene matches. The CDR3 sequence is 16 residues long. The germline V gene encodes CDR1 MGHRA and CDR2 YSYEKL. The CDR3 is CASSPGQGVLYQPQHF. CDR3 nucleotide sequence: TGCGCCAGCAGCCCGGGACAGGGCGTTCTTTATCAGCCCCAGCATTTT.

The CDR3 loop reads CASSLGSTEAFF. The DNA for the CDR3 is TGTGCCAGCAGCTTAGGTTCGACTGAAGCTTTCTTT. This sequence joins TRBV7-9 and TRBJ1-1; D is uncertain. Germline lookup yields CDR1 SEHNR and CDR2 FQNEAQ (reference sequence). This CDR3 has 12 residues. Trimming took 1 base from V and 5 from J, leaving 5 bases between them.

In this sample, this clone turned up once. V is TRBV11-2 and J is TRBJ2-2, with TRBD2 matching 7 bases. This CDR3 has 15 residues. V dropped 5 bases and J dropped 0; count of bases not matched to a gene: 3. Germline CDR1 SGHAT, CDR2 FQNNGV. CDR3 amino acids: CASSGLAANTGELFF. Here the CDR3 DNA reads TGTGCCAGCAGCGGCCTAGCGGCGAACACCGGGGAGCTGTTTTTT.

This clone was counted only a few times. The chain joins TRBV6-6 to TRBJ1-4; D may be TRBD1 (5 bases). V lost 8 bases to trimming and J lost 0 bases, with 13 bases between them. Looked up from germline, CDR1 is MNHNY and CDR2 is SVGAGI (reference sequence). The CDR3 loop spans 15 amino acids. The CDR3: CASWMGGSTNEKLFF. In DNA form, the CDR3 reads TGTGCCAGCTGGATGGGGGGGTCAACTAATGAAAAACTGTTTTTT.

There are a few counts of this clone. The rearrangement links TRBV5-1 to TRBJ2-2; TRBD2 aligns across 13 bases. CDR1 and CDR2 from the germline V gene are SGHRS and YFSETQ. The CDR3 totals 16 residues. The J segment lost 8 bases and the V segment lost 3 bases, leaving 7 bases of the junction unmatched. The CDR3 DNA reads TGCGCCAGCAGCTCCGGACTAGCGGGAGTAAAAGGGGAGCTGTTTTTT. Translated, it gives CASSSGLAGVKGELFF.

The chain carries TRBV28 and TRBJ1-2; possible D gene TRBD1, 6 bases. The length of the CDR3 is 11 residues. Looked up from germline, CDR1 is MDHEN and CDR2 is SYDVKM. V was pared by 10 bases and J by 3 bases, with 9 bases between. CDR3 region: CATGQYYGYTF. CDR3 sequence (DNA): TGTGCCACCGGACAGTACTATGGCTACACCTTC.

The V gene is TRBV4-2, the J gene TRBJ1-3, with TRBD1 as a possible D gene (5 bases). Germline CDR1 LGHNA, CDR2 YNFKEQ. V was clipped by 1 base and J by 8 bases, with 15 bases between them. The CDR3 runs 15 residues. DNA of the CDR3: TGTGCCAGCAGCCAAGGGGGGTCGGGAGGAGACACCATATATTTT. Encoded protein: CASSQGGSGGDTIYF.

This chain uses TRBV5-6 with TRBJ2-7; 12 bases fit TRBD1. Trimming at V came to 6 bases and at J to 2 bases, leaving 3 bases not matched to a gene. The CDR3 extends over 14 amino acids. Germline CDR1 reads SGHDT; CDR2 reads YYEEEE. CDR3 residues: CASTRDRGPYEQYF. The CDR3 DNA is TGTGCCAGCACCCGGGACAGGGGGCCCTACGAGCAGTACTTC.

V is TRBV28 and J is TRBJ2-5, with 7 nucleotides matching TRBD1. The length of the CDR3 is 13 residues. J lost 4 bases, V lost 5 bases, and 4 bases had no gene match. Per the germline V gene, CDR1 is MDHEN and CDR2 is SYDVKM. In nucleotides, the CDR3 is TGTGCCAGCAGTGTAGGGGGCCGAGAGACCCAGTACTTC. As protein: CASSVGGRETQYF.

V gene TRBV6-5 combines with J gene TRBJ2-1, with D perhaps matching TRBD2 (6 bases). The CDR3 covers 12 residues. CDR1 is MNHEY, CDR2 SVGAGI, per germline. V was clipped by 4 bases and J by 7 bases, with 8 bases between them. CDR3 region: CASSFRGNEQFF. As DNA, the CDR3 is TGTGCCAGCAGTTTTCGGGGGAATGAGCAGTTCTTC.

The chain has TRBV5-6 and TRBJ2-7; 9 bases map to TRBD1. The germline V gene encodes CDR1 SGHDT and CDR2 YYEEEE. With 4 bases clipped from V and 5 bases from J, the junction kept 10 bases outside the gene matches. CDR3 length: 15 amino acids. The CDR3 region has the DNA TGTGCCAGCAGCGTCTTACAGGGGGCGTGGGACGAGCAGTACTTC. It yields the protein CASSVLQGAWDEQYF.

The chain recombines TRBV19 with TRBJ2-2; 10 positions match TRBD2. The CDR3 sequence is 17 residues long. V was clipped by 2 bases and J by 6 bases; unmatched bases: 9. Per the germline V gene, CDR1 is LNHDA and CDR2 is SQIVND (reference sequence). The CDR3 DNA reads TGTGCCAGTAGTATACTAGCGGGAGCAGTTTCGTCCGGGGAGCTGTTTTTT. Translation: CASSILAGAVSSGELFF.